This T cell receptor beta chain emerged from a study of cytomegalovirus exposure and HLA in healthy donors. In the study overall: Previous work identified around 120 million unique TCR beta sequences from roughly 180 million T cells. Broader study findings: The authors enumerated over 150 TCR beta chains as linked to cytomegalovirus.

Use of 60 Vbeta and 13 Jbeta primers characterized the PCR. Profiling relied on immunoSEQ multiplex PCR, and the TCRdb table lists in-frame clones only, not all of them. This table has 150,000 to 200,000 clones, less than 80% appearing once. Comment on this clone: No antigen is known for it.

Losses at the gene ends were 1 base for V and 5 bases for J; bases not matched to a gene: 7. CDR3 length: 15 amino acids. Germline CDR1 reads SGHRS; CDR2 reads YFSETQ. Donors showed nominal health when sampled, although they likely had unrecorded immune exposures. The sequence was obtained from a woman in her 30s in good health and CMV-seropositive. Sequenced input: PBMCs. V is TRBV5-1 and J is TRBJ2-7, with TRBD1 identical over 9 bases. The CDR3 nucleotides read TGCGCCAGCAGCTTGCCCGGGACAGGGTTGGACGAGCAGTACTTC. Translating gives CASSLPGTGLDEQYF.